This TCR beta chain was captured in a study of CD8 T cells in ankylosing spondylitis. General study results and limits: Clones linked to disease, bearing a CD8+ phenotype, were relatively rare in peripheral blood. Both synovial fluid and blood in reactive arthritis had previously been reported to carry some motif variants. Researchers reportedly found disease-linked clones significantly enriched in matched ankylosing spondylitis synovial fluid.

This clonotype has ten or more counts. What it recognizes is unknown. It was by quantitative 5'-RACE with molecular barcodes that TCR beta libraries were made. TCRdb recomputed calls from the 5' RACE reads with MiXCR, one row per CDR3 protein. The sample carries approximately 250,000 distinct CDR3 sequences, roughly a tenth recorded once. This CDR3 contains 13 residues. Per germline, CDR1 MNHNY and CDR2 SVGAGI (reference sequence). Losses at the gene ends were 4 bases for V and 6 bases for J; bases not matched to a gene: 4. The TCR was taken from a male donor with ankylosing spondylitis or in good health (not recorded which). The V gene is TRBV6-6, the J gene TRBJ2-7, with 9 bases identical to TRBD1. Sequenced sample: blood, either unsorted or a sorted T cell fraction (not recorded which). The CDR3 DNA follows: TGTGCCAGCAGTTCTGGACAGGGGAGCGAGCAGTACTTC. Encoded protein: CASSSGQGSEQYF.